What follows describes a single T cell receptor beta chain. Its target is not known. As processed by the authors: Filtering differed for immunoSEQ, which gave only junction sequences without quality scores. Assay: immunoSEQ multiplex PCR; the TCRdb copy retains only in-frame clones and omits some. The V and J calls and clone size are taken from that table; D and trimming were inferred from the DNA. The table shows 2,100,000 or so clones, with 95% occurring only once. This entry is derived from a study of shared clonotypes between healthy human individuals. Germline V gene sequence: CDR1 SNHLY, CDR2 FYNNEI. This CDR3 spans 13 amino acids. V was shortened by 2 bases and J by 2 bases, with 7 bases between the two germline ends. General study results and limits: The study found lower generation probabilities in non-shared clonotypes than in those shared by all four donors.

Specimen: naive CD4+ T cells sorted from blood. Stated subset: CD45RA+ positively selected. The rearrangement uses TRBV2 and TRBJ2-7; D remains unclear. This receptor was taken from a man aged 18 to 29 in good health. The CDR3 sequence is CASSERDPYEQYF. CDR3 bases: TGTGCCAGCAGTGAACGAGACCCCTACGAGCAGTACTTC.